The 4 T cell receptor beta chains below come from one sample, sequenced in a study of identifying expanded T cells in peripheral blood (dated by TCRdb to between 2018 and 2021). The library was made by the immunoSEQ multiplex PCR assay. The source is immuneACCESS, and TCRdb retained only in-frame sequences with V and J called. Part of the clones is not carried over; for the studies checked, unresolved V genes explain less than half of this, and the remainder is unexplained. This sample gives under 130,000 clones in total; around 89% of them show up just once. Roughly 15% of the sample goes to the ten largest clones. What was sequenced was blood. The source is a person aged 18-70 years in good health.

The CDR3 loop is CASSATPTGGNNSPLHF. The CDR3 coding sequence is TGTGCCAGCAGCGCCACGCCTACAGGGGGGAATAATTCACCCCTCCACTTT. V is TRBV7-9 and J is TRBJ1-6, with TRBD1 matching 8 bases. V gave up 5 bases and J gave up 5 bases; unmatched junction bases: 11. The V gene's germline CDR1 is SEHNR and CDR2 FQNEAQ (reference sequence). CDR3 length: 17 residues.

The genes are TRBV4-1 and TRBJ2-4; a possible D gene is TRBD1 (5 bases). The CDR3 covers 15 residues. The germline V gene has CDR1 MGHRA and CDR2 YSYEKL. V was trimmed by 1 base and J by 3 bases, leaving 10 bases between them. CDR3 region: CASSQVIGDKNIQYF. The CDR3 nucleotides are TGCGCCAGCAGCCAAGTCATAGGGGACAAAAACATTCAGTACTTC.

The gene calls are TRBV7-9 and TRBJ2-7, with 10 bases lining up with TRBD1. CDR1 is SEHNR, CDR2 FQNEAQ, per germline (reference sequence). Trimming removed 3 bases from V and 1 base from J; junction bases left unmatched: 9. The CDR3 extends over 17 amino acids. The CDR3 loop is CASSFGRGTGASYEQYF. The CDR3 region has the DNA TGTGCCAGCAGCTTCGGCCGAGGGACAGGGGCTTCCTACGAGCAGTACTTC.

This chain connects TRBV11-1 to TRBJ2-7; 10 bases are shared with TRBD1. Germline V gene lookup returns CDR1 SGHAT and CDR2 FQDESV (reference sequence). The J segment lost 4 bases and the V segment lost 2 bases, leaving 8 bases of the junction unmatched. The CDR3 is 16 amino acids. The CDR3 nucleotides read TGTGCCAGCAGCTTAATTGATGGGGACAGGGGTTACGAGCAGTACTTC. Translated: CASSLIDGDRGYEQYF. Full variable domain (missing parts from reference TRBV11-1 and TRBJ2-7): EAEVAQSPRYKITEKSQAVAFWCDPISGHATLYWYRQILGQGPELLVQFQDESVVDDSQLPKDRFSAERLKGVDSTLKIQPAELGDSAMYLCASSLIDGDRGYEQYFGPGTRLTVT.